The rows below give T cell receptor beta chains drawn from one sample of a study of PD-L1 blockade in urothelial cancer. The repertoire was sequenced with immunoSEQ multiplex PCR; TCRdb's copy has only in-frame clones and lacks some. Among roughly 45,000 clones listed, 88% were seen once. The sample here was PBMCs, taken around atezolizumab (anti-PD-L1) treatment. These receptors all come from an older woman with urothelial cancer. Both conserved end residues are part of each CDR3. Each record gives: V gene, D gene, CDR3 length, clone size, J gene, CDR3 protein, CDR3 DNA. D genes are given only for firm matches. Clone size appears in some rows only: once, few, many, or a class for an expanded clone.

V gene: TRBV2
D gene: -
CDR3 length: 15
clone size: once
J gene: TRBJ1-5
CDR3 protein: CASSVGGKGNQPQHF
CDR3 DNA: TGTGCCAGCAGTGTGGGGGGGAAGGGGAATCAGCCCCAGCATTTT

V gene: TRBV5-6
D gene: -
CDR3 length: 15
clone size: -
J gene: TRBJ1-3
CDR3 protein: CASSLDSYSGNTIYF
CDR3 DNA: TGTGCCAGCAGCTTGGACAGCTACTCTGGAAACACCATATATTTT

V gene: TRBV28
D gene: -
CDR3 length: 13
clone size: -
J gene: TRBJ2-7
CDR3 protein: CASRVGGNYEQYF
CDR3 DNA: TGTGCCAGCAGGGTAGGGGGTAACTACGAGCAGTACTTC

V gene: TRBV4-3
D gene: TRBD1
CDR3 length: 19
clone size: -
J gene: TRBJ1-4
CDR3 protein: CASSQDTRDRGRTNEKLFF
CDR3 DNA: TGCGCCAGCAGCCAGGACACCCGGGACAGGGGGCGGACGAATGAAAAACTGTTTTTT

V gene: TRBV19
D gene: TRBD2
CDR3 length: 16
clone size: -
J gene: TRBJ2-2
CDR3 protein: CASKRPSLAGRVELFF
CDR3 DNA: TGTGCCAGCAAACGGCCCTCTCTAGCGGGCCGGGTGGAGCTGTTTTTT

V gene: TRBV5-4
D gene: TRBD1
CDR3 length: 15
clone size: -
J gene: TRBJ2-7
CDR3 protein: CASSSQRTGSYEQYF
CDR3 DNA: TGTGCCAGCAGCTCCCAGCGGACAGGGTCTTACGAGCAGTACTTC

V gene: TRBV6-5
D gene: -
CDR3 length: 14
clone size: -
J gene: TRBJ2-7
CDR3 protein: CASSLQQGPYEQYF
CDR3 DNA: TGTGCCAGCAGTTTACAACAGGGACCCTACGAGCAGTACTTC

V gene: TRBV19
D gene: -
CDR3 length: 14
clone size: -
J gene: TRBJ1-2
CDR3 protein: CASSMWAPNYGYTF
CDR3 DNA: TGTGCCAGTAGTATGTGGGCTCCTAACTATGGCTACACCTTC

V gene: TRBV7-3
D gene: TRBD2
CDR3 length: 15
clone size: -
J gene: TRBJ2-1
CDR3 protein: CASSSGLAGYNEQFF
CDR3 DNA: TGTGCCAGCAGCTCAGGACTAGCGGGGTACAATGAGCAGTTCTTC

V gene: TRBV5-1
D gene: -
CDR3 length: 15
clone size: -
J gene: TRBJ2-5
CDR3 protein: CASSLGGALKETQYF
CDR3 DNA: TGCGCCAGCAGCTTGGGTGGAGCCTTAAAAGAGACCCAGTACTTC

V gene: TRBV5-1
D gene: -
CDR3 length: 13
clone size: -
J gene: TRBJ2-5
CDR3 protein: CASRSNLQETQYF
CDR3 DNA: TGCGCCAGCAGATCTAATCTCCAAGAGACCCAGTACTTC

V gene: TRBV7-9
D gene: -
CDR3 length: 12
clone size: -
J gene: TRBJ1-1
CDR3 protein: CASSSGGLEAFF
CDR3 DNA: TGTGCCAGCAGCTCCGGAGGGTTAGAAGCTTTCTTT

V gene: TRBV4-2
D gene: TRBD1
CDR3 length: 16
clone size: -
J gene: TRBJ1-2
CDR3 protein: CASSQEWARGAYGYTF
CDR3 DNA: TGTGCCAGCAGCCAAGAATGGGCCAGGGGGGCCTATGGCTACACCTTC

V gene: TRBV28
D gene: -
CDR3 length: 13
clone size: -
J gene: TRBJ2-3
CDR3 protein: CASSFRLTDTQYF
CDR3 DNA: TGTGCCAGCAGTTTTCGACTCACAGATACGCAGTATTTT

V gene: TRBV6-5
D gene: -
CDR3 length: 15
clone size: once
J gene: TRBJ1-1
CDR3 protein: CASSYFFAGNTEAFF
CDR3 DNA: TGTGCCAGCAGTTACTTTTTTGCGGGGAACACTGAAGCTTTCTTT

V gene: TRBV7-9
D gene: TRBD1
CDR3 length: 12
clone size: -
J gene: TRBJ1-1
CDR3 protein: CASGTGFTEAFF
CDR3 DNA: TGTGCCAGCGGGACAGGGTTCACTGAAGCTTTCTTT

V gene: TRBV14
D gene: -
CDR3 length: 13
clone size: -
J gene: TRBJ1-3
CDR3 protein: CASSQDLGDTIYF
CDR3 DNA: TGTGCCAGCAGCCAAGATCTCGGAGACACCATATATTTT

V gene: TRBV13
D gene: TRBD2
CDR3 length: 15
clone size: -
J gene: TRBJ2-3
CDR3 protein: CASSLLAGLTDTQYF
CDR3 DNA: TGTGCCAGCAGCTTACTAGCGGGGCTCACAGATACGCAGTATTTT

V gene: TRBV27
D gene: -
CDR3 length: 13
clone size: -
J gene: TRBJ2-7
CDR3 protein: CASSLGRSYEQYF
CDR3 DNA: TGTGCCAGCAGTTTAGGTCGGTCCTACGAGCAGTACTTC

V gene: TRBV6-6
D gene: TRBD2
CDR3 length: 16
clone size: few
J gene: TRBJ2-3
CDR3 protein: CASSSQAGGGADTQYF
CDR3 DNA: TGTGCCAGCAGTTCCCAGGCGGGGGGGGGAGCAGATACGCAGTATTTT

V gene: TRBV11-2
D gene: -
CDR3 length: 14
clone size: once
J gene: TRBJ1-2
CDR3 protein: CASSLIRADYGYTF
CDR3 DNA: TGTGCCAGCAGCTTAATCAGGGCAGACTATGGCTACACCTTC

V gene: TRBV4-3
D gene: TRBD1
CDR3 length: 18
clone size: -
J gene: TRBJ1-1
CDR3 protein: CASSHYPGQGAMNTEAFF
CDR3 DNA: TGCGCCAGCAGCCACTACCCAGGACAGGGGGCTATGAACACTGAAGCTTTCTTT